These T cell receptor beta chains were read from a single sample in a study of blood T cell repertoires in COVID-19. Using immunoSEQ multiplex PCR, the repertoire was profiled, and TCRdb retains in-frame clones only, with some absent. The table lists 250,000 or so clones, about four fifths of them singletons. The sequencing input was peripheral blood. Source of these receptors: a woman between 65 and 79 years old with acute or convalescent COVID-19. Each CDR3 is given without its conserved first and last residue.

cdr3_aa v_call cdr3_length j_call
ASSSTGGNQPQH TRBV13 12 TRBJ1-5
ASSLDFLSGAF TRBV7-2 11 TRBJ1-1
ASSRTGRSSGANVLT TRBV2 15 TRBJ2-6
ASSLVDRVRTEAF TRBV4-1 13 TRBJ1-1
ASSLHRDRMYGYT TRBV7-9 13 TRBJ1-2
ASSLTYNQPQH TRBV3-1/TRBV3-2 11 TRBJ1-5
ASSPGRGTGELF TRBV7-9 12 TRBJ2-2
ASSQVLPPEGETQY TRBV3-1/TRBV3-2 14 TRBJ2-5
ASSPDQAQY TRBV7-2 9 TRBJ2-5
AIRGQPNYNSPLH TRBV10-3 13 TRBJ1-6
ASSQTPEPQH TRBV12-3/TRBV12-4 10 TRBJ1-5